This TCR beta chain was recorded in a study of shared clonotypes between healthy human individuals. Per the germline V gene, CDR1 is SNHLY and CDR2 is FYNNEI. The length of the CDR3 is 14 residues. V dropped 7 bases and J dropped 1 base, with 13 bases sitting between them. Donors had no recently reported acute infections or vaccinations and were HIV-negative. This clone was counted between two and nine times. The table came from immunoSEQ multiplex PCR; TCRdb's copy has only in-frame clones and leaves some out. Among about a million clones listed, 65% to 80% were seen once. Sequencing used memory CD4+ T cells sorted from blood. This sample's subset: CD45RA-negative fraction. This chain connects TRBV2 to TRBJ1-1, with D perhaps matching TRBD1 (6 bases). The sequence came from a young man in good health. Here the CDR3 DNA reads TGTGCCAGCACCGAACAGGGAGGGAACACTGAAGCTTTCTTT. Protein product: CASTEQGGNTEAFF.